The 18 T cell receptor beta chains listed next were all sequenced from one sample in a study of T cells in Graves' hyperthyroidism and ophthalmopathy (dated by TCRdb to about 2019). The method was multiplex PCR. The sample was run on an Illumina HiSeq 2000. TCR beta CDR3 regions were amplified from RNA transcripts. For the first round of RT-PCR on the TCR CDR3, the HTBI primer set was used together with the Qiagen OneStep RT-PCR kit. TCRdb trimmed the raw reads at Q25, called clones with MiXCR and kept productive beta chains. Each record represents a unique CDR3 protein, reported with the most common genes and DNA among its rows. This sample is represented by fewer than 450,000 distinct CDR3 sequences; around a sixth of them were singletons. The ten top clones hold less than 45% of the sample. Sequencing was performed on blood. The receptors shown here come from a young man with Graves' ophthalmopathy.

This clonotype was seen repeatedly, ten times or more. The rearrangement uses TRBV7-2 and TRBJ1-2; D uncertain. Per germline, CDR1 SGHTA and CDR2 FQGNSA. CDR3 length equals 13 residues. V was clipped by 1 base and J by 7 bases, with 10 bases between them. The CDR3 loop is CASSLGRSGGYTF. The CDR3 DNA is TGTGCCAGCAGCTTAGGCAGGTCGGGTGGCTACACCTTC.

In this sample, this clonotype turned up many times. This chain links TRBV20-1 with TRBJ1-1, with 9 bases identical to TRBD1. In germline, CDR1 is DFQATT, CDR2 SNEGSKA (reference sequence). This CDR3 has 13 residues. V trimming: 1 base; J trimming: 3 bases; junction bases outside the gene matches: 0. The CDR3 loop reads CSARGDRDTEAFF. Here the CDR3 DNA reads TGCAGTGCTAGAGGGGACAGGGACACTGAAGCTTTCTTT.

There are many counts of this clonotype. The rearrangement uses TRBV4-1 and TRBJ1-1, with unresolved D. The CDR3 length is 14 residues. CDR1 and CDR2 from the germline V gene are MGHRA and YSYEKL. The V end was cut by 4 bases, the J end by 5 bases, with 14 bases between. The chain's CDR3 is CASSPTTGGTEAFF. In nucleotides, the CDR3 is TGCGCCAGCAGCCCCACGACGGGTGGGACTGAAGCTTTCTTT.

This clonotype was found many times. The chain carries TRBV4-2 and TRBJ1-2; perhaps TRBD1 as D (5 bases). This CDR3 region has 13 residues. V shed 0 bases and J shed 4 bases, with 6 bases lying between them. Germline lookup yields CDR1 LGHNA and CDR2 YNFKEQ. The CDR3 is CASSQDGAYGYTF. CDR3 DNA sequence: TGTGCCAGCAGCCAAGATGGGGCCTATGGCTACACCTTC.

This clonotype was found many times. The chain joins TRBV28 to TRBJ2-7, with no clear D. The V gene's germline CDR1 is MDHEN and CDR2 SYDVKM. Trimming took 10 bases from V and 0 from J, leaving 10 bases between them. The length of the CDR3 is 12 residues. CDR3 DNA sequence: TGTGCCACTGCTCAGAGCTCCTACGAGCAGTACTTC. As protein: CATAQSSYEQYF.

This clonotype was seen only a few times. This chain's CDR3 is CASSLRGLGRQYF. DNA for the CDR3: TGTGCCAGCAGTTTAAGGGGGCTGGGAAGGCAGTACTTC. The chain couples TRBV12-3 or TRBV12-4 to TRBJ2-7, with 7 bases lining up with TRBD1. This CDR3 is built from 13 residues. V was clipped by 2 bases and J by 9 bases; unmatched bases: 7.

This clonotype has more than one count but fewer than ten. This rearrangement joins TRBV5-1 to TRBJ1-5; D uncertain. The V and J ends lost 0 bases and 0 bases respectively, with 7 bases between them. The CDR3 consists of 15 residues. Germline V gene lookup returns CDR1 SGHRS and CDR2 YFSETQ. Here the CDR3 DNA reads TGCGCCAGCAGCTTGGCAGGAAGTAGCAATCAGCCCCAGCATTTT. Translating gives CASSLAGSSNQPQHF.

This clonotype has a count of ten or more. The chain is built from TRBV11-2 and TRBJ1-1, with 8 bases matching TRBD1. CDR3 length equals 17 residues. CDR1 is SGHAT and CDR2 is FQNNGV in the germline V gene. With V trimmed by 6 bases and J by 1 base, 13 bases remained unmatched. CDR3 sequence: CASRFPGGKRENTEAFF. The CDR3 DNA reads TGTGCCAGCAGATTCCCAGGGGGCAAAAGGGAGAACACTGAAGCTTTCTTT.

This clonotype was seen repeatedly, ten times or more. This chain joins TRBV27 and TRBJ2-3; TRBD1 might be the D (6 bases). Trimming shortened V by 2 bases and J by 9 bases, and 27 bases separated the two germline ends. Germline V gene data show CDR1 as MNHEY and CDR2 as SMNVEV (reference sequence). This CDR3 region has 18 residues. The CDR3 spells CASSLPPMPQGRVETQYF. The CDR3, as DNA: TGTGCCAGCAGTTTACCCCCAATGCCGCAGGGGCGAGTGGAAACGCAGTATTTT.

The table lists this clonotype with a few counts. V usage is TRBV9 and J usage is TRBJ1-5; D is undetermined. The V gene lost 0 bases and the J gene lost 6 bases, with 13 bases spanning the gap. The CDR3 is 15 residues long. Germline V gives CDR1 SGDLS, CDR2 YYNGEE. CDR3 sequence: CASSVEGGVSQPQHF. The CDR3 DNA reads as TGTGCCAGCAGCGTAGAAGGAGGCGTTAGTCAGCCCCAGCATTTT. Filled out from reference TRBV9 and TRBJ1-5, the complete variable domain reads DSGVTQTPKHLITATGQRVTLRCSPRSGDLSVYWYQQSLDQGLQFLIQYYNGEERAKGNILERFSAQQFPDLHSELNLSSLELGDSALYFCASSVEGGVSQPQHFGDGTRLSIL.

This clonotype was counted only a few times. The CDR3 DNA sequence: TGTGCCAGCAGAAGCAATGACAGGGAGCTCCAGCCCCAGCATTTT. Translation gives CASRSNDRELQPQHF. V usage is TRBV28 and J usage is TRBJ1-5; 7 positions match TRBD1. CDR1 MDHEN and CDR2 SYDVKM come from the germline V gene. V was pared by 6 bases and J by 7 bases, with 12 bases of the junction left unmatched. CDR3 length: 15 residues.

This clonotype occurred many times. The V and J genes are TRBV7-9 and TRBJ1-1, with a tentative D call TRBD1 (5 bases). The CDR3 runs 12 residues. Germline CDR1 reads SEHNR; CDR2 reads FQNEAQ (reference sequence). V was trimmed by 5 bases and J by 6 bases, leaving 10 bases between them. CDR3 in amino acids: CASSEVGPEAFF. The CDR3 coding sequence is TGTGCCAGCAGCGAAGTGGGGCCTGAAGCTTTCTTT.

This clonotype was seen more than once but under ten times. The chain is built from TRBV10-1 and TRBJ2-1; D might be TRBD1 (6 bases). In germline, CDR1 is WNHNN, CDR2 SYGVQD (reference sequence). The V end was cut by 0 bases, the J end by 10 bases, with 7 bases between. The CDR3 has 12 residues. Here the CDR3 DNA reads TGCGCCAGCAGTGAGTCGAGGGGGGAGCAGTTCTTC. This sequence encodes CASSESRGEQFF.

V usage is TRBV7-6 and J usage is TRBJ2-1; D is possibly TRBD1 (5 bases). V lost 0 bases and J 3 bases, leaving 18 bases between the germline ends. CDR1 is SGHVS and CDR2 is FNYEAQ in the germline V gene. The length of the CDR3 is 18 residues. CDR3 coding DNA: TGTGCCAGCAGCTTAGCCCCCCCGATTAGTCAGGGCTACAATGAGCAGTTCTTC. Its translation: CASSLAPPISQGYNEQFF.

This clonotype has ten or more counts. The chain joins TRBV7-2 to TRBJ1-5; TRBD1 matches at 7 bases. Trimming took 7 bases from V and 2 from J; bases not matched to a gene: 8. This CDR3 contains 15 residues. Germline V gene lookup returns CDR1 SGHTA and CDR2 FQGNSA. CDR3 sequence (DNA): TGTGCCAGCACCCAGACAGGGATTGGCAATCAGCCCCAGCATTTT. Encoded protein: CASTQTGIGNQPQHF.

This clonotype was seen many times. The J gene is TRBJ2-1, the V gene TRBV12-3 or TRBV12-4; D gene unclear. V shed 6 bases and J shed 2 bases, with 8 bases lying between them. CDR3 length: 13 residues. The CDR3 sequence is CASRGGPYNEQFF. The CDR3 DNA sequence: TGTGCCAGCAGGGGTGGACCCTACAATGAGCAGTTCTTC.

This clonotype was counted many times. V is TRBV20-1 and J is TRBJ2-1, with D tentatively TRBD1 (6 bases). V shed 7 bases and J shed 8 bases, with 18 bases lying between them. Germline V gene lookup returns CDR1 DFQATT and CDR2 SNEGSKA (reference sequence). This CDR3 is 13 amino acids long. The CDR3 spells CSVPGVVVDEQFF. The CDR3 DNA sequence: TGCAGTGTTCCAGGGGTTGTTGTGGATGAGCAGTTCTTC.

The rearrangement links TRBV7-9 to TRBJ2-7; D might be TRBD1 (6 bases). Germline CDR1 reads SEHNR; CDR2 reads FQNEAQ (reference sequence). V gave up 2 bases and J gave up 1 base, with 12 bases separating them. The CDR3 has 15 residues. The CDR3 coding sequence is TGTGCCAGCAGCTTACCGGGACACCCGTCCTACGAGCAGTACTTC. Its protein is CASSLPGHPSYEQYF. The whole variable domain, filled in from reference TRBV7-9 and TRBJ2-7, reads DTGVSQNPRHKITKRGQNVTFRCDPISEHNRLYWYRQTLGQGPEFLTYFQNEAQLEKSRLLSDRFSAERPKGSFSTLEIQRTEQGDSAMYLCASSLPGHPSYEQYFGPGTRLTVT.